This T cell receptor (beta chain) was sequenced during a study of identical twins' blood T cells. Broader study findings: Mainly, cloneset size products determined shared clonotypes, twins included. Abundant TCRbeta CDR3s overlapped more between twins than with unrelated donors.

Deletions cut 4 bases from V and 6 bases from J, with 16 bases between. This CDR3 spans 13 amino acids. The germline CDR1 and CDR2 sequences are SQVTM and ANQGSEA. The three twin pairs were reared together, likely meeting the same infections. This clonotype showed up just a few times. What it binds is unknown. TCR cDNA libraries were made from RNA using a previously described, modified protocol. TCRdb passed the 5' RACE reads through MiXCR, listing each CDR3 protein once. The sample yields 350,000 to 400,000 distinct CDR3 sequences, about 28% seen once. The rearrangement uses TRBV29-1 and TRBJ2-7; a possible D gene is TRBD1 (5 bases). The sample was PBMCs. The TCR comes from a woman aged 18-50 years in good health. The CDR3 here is CSVAAGLSFEQYF. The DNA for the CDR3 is TGCAGCGTTGCCGCAGGGTTAAGCTTCGAGCAGTACTTC.